The T cell receptor (beta chain) described here comes from a study of blood T cell repertoires in COVID-19. Background on the study: T cells, B-cell-depleted T cells, or PBMCs supplied cDNA or gDNA.

For recovered donors of Cohort 3, there were two negative PCRs, clearance, or symptom resolution. This clone is a singleton in its sample. This CDR3 region has 14 residues. In germline, CDR1 is SGHTA, CDR2 FQGNSA. V dropped 9 bases and J dropped 0 bases, with 15 bases sitting between them. Only in-frame clones appear in the TCRdb table, and some are missing; sequencing was by immunoSEQ multiplex PCR. The sample holds 150,000 to 200,000 clones, 80% seen once. The origin of this receptor is a woman in her sixties who had recovered from COVID-19. The chain employs TRBV7-2 and TRBJ2-7, with D possibly TRBD1 on 6 matching bases. Input material: PBMCs or T cells enriched from blood (not recorded which). CDR3 residues: CASKPGHSSYEQYF. CDR3 bases: TGTGCCAGTAAGCCGGGACACAGCTCCTACGAGCAGTACTTC.